This T cell receptor beta chain came from a study of shared clonotypes between healthy human individuals. Study-wide findings and caveats: The four-donor shared clonotypes exceeded non-shared clonotypes in generation probability, with non-shared ones scoring lower. The study generally estimated greater richness for naive than memory subsets.

The authors distributed each subset's genomic DNA evenly over several immunoSEQ plates. Sequenced by immunoSEQ multiplex PCR; TCRdb stores in-frame clones only, minus some. The profile shows roughly 890,000 clones, over 90% of them singletons. About this clone itself: No antigen is known for it.

Germline V gene sequence: CDR1 SGHDT, CDR2 YYEEEE. V was clipped by 4 bases and J by 3 bases, with 14 bases between them. This CDR3 contains 15 residues. CD8 cells regarded as naive lacked CD45RO, were positively chosen for CCR7, and omitted terminally differentiated effector memory CD45RA+ cells. Sequencing was performed on naive CD8+ T cells sorted from blood. The J gene is TRBJ2-1, the V gene TRBV5-6; TRBD1 is a possible D gene (8 bases). The sequence derives from a young man in good health. The CDR3 here is CASSDNRGGYNEQFF. Written as DNA, the CDR3 is TGTGCCAGCAGCGATAACAGGGGGGGCTACAATGAGCAGTTCTTC.